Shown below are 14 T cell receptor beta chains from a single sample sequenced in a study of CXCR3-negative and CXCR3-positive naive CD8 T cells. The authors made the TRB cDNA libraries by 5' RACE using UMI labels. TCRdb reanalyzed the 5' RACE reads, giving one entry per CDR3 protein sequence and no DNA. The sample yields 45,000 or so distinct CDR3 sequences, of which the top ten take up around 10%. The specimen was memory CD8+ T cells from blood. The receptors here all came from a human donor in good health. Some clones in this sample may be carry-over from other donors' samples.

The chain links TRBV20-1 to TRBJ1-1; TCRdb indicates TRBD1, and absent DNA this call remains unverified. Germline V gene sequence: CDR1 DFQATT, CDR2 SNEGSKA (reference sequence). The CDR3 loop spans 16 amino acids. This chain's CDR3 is CSARVRTGYGNTEAFF.

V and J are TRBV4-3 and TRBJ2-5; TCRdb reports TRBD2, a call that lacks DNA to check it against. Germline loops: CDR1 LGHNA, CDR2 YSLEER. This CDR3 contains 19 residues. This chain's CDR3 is CASSQDWNDEERAEETQYF.

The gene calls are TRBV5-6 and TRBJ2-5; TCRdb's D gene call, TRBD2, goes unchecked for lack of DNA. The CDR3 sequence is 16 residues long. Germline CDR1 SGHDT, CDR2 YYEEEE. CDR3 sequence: CASSLGLAGLQETQYF.

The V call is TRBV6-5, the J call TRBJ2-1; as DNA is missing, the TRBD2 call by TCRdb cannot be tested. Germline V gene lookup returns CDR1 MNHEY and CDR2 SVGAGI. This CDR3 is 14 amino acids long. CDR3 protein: CASSESGVYNEQFF.

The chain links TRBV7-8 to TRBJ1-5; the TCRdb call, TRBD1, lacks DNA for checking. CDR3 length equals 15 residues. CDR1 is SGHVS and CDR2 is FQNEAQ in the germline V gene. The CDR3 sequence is CASSLVGGQVQPQHF.

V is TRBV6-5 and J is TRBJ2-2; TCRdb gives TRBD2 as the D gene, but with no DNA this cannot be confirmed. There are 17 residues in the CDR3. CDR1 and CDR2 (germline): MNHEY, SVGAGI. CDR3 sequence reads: CASTWEWDLTNTGELFF.

The CDR3 is CASSPGTPSGAEAFF. The chain combines TRBV6-6 with TRBJ1-1; TCRdb indicates TRBD1, and absent DNA this call remains unverified. CDR1 is MNHNY and CDR2 is SVGAGI in the germline V gene (reference sequence). The CDR3 contains 15 residues.

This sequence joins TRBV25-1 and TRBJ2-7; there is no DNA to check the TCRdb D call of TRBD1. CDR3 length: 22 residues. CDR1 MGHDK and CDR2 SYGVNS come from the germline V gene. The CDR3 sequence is CASSEYIQVGWGAGTETYEQYF.

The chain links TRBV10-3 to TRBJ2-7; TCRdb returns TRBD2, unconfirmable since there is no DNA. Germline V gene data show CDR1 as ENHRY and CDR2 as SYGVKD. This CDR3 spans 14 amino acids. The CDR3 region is CAISESREGHEQYF.

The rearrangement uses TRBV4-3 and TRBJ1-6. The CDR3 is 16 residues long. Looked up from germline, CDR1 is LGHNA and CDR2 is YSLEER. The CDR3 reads CASSQDRNDDNSPLHF.

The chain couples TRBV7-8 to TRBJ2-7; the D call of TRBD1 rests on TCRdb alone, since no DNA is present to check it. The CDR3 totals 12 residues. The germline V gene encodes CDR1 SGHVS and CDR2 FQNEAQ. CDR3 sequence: CASSSAPYEQYF. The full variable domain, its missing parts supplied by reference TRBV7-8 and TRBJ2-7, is GAGVSQSPRYKVAKRGQDVALRCDPISGHVSLFWYQQALGQGPEFLTYFQNEAQLDKSGLPSDRFFAERPEGSVSTLKIQRTQQEDSAVYLCASSSAPYEQYFGPGTRLTVT.

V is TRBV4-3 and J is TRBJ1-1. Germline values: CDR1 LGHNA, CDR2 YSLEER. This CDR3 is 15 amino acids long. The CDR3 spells CASSQDMGTNTEAFF.

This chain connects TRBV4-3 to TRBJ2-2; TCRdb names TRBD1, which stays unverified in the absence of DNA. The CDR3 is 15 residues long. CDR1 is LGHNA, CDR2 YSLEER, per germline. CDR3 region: CASSQGPPRNRELFF.

The CDR3 sequence is CAISGQENIQYF. The chain recombines TRBV10-3 with TRBJ2-4; TCRdb reports TRBD1, a call that lacks DNA to check it against. The CDR3 is made up of 12 amino acids. The germline V gene encodes CDR1 ENHRY and CDR2 SYGVKD.